These 14 T cell receptor beta chains came from one sample sequenced in a study of blood T cell repertoires in COVID-19. Measured with immunoSEQ multiplex PCR; TCRdb has only the in-frame clones, and not every one. The profile covers under 200,000 clones, with around four fifths appearing a single time and 3.6% taken by the ten largest. Sequenced: PBMCs or T cells enriched from blood (not recorded which). The receptors were sampled from a woman between 45 and 60 years old in a cohort exposed to, infected with or recovered from COVID-19 (not recorded which).

The sample holds a few counts of this clone. In nucleotides, the CDR3 is TGTGCCAGCAGCCCCCCTGGGGCGGGATCCAGCCTGAAAGAGACCCAGTACTTC. Protein sequence: CASSPPGAGSSLKETQYF. The rearrangement links TRBV7-8 to TRBJ2-5; the D gene is possibly TRBD2 (6 bases). The CDR3 extends over 18 amino acids. Looked up from germline, CDR1 is SGHVS and CDR2 is FQNEAQ. Trimming left V 5 bases short and J 3 bases short, with 25 bases between.

The chain is built from TRBV19 and TRBJ1-5, with D tentatively TRBD1 (6 bases). Germline V gene data show CDR1 as LNHDA and CDR2 as SQIVND (reference sequence). The CDR3 loop spans 13 amino acids. Between the trimmed V and J ends, which lost 6 bases and 2 bases, there was a span of 8 bases. The CDR3 DNA is TGTGCCAGTAGGACAGGCGGCAATCAGCCCCAGCATTTT. Translating gives CASRTGGNQPQHF. The full variable domain, in which reference TRBV19 and TRBJ1-5 provide the parts outside the CDR3, is DGGITQSPKYLFRKEGQNVTLSCEQNLNHDAMYWYRQDPGQGLRLIYYSQIVNDFQKGDIAEGYSVSREKKESFPLTVTSAQKNPTAFYLCASRTGGNQPQHFGDGTRLSIL.

The V and J genes are TRBV30 and TRBJ2-7; maybe TRBD1 (5 bases). The V and J ends lost 5 bases and 0 bases respectively, with 17 bases between them. Germline CDR1 is GTSNPN and CDR2 is SVGIG (reference sequence). The CDR3 spans 15 residues. CDR3 sequence reads: CAWGVMMGLSYEQYF. DNA of the CDR3: TGTGCCTGGGGAGTGATGATGGGGCTCTCCTACGAGCAGTACTTC.

The J gene is TRBJ1-5, the V gene TRBV29-1, with D hard to call. CDR1 and CDR2 (germline): SQVTM, ANQGSEA. The CDR3 is 14 amino acids. V lost 4 bases to trimming and J lost 2 bases, with 12 bases between them. The CDR3 protein is CSVGLAGGNQPQHF. The CDR3 DNA follows: TGCAGCGTTGGCTTGGCAGGTGGCAATCAGCCCCAGCATTTT.

J is TRBJ1-6 and V is TRBV5-8; D gene unclear. With 0 bases removed from V and 4 bases from J, the gap between germline ends came to 14 bases. This CDR3 contains 17 residues. The germline V gene encodes CDR1 SGHTS and CDR2 YDEGEE. The CDR3 region has the DNA TGTGCCAGCAGCTTGGATACAAAACATGATTATAATTCACCCCTCCACTTT. It specifies CASSLDTKHDYNSPLHF.

This clone appeared once. The chain recombines TRBV2 with TRBJ2-5, with D possibly TRBD2 on 5 matching bases. The CDR3 is 13 amino acids. The V gene's germline CDR1 is SNHLY and CDR2 FYNNEI. Trimming shortened V by 11 bases and J by 5 bases, and 18 bases separated the two germline ends. CDR3: CAGSWRLGETQYF. CDR3 nucleotides: TGTGCCGGGTCCTGGAGGCTTGGGGAGACCCAGTACTTC.

In DNA form, the CDR3 reads TGTGCCAGCAGCAAGGGACAGCCGGGGACAGATACGCAGTATTTT. This codes for CASSKGQPGTDTQYF. The chain combines TRBV7-3 with TRBJ2-3; 7 bases align to TRBD1. Germline V CDR1 and CDR2: SGHTA, FQGTGA. The CDR3 consists of 15 residues. Losses at the gene ends were 5 bases for V and 3 bases for J; bases not matched to a gene: 8.

V usage is TRBV5-1 and J usage is TRBJ1-1, with 9 bases matching TRBD1. CDR1 is SGHRS, CDR2 YFSETQ, per germline. V lost 5 bases to trimming and J lost 4 bases; unmatched junction nucleotides: 6. The CDR3 runs to 14 residues. The CDR3 region is CASRNPTGGTEAFF. In nucleotides, the CDR3 is TGCGCCAGCAGAAATCCGACAGGGGGCACTGAAGCTTTCTTT.

There are a few counts of this clone. The chain couples TRBV27 to TRBJ2-7, with D possibly TRBD1 on 6 matching bases. The germline V and J ends were trimmed by 3 bases and 2 bases, with 11 bases remaining between them. The CDR3 runs 14 residues. Germline loops: CDR1 MNHEY, CDR2 SMNVEV (reference sequence). The CDR3 DNA sequence: TGTGCCAGCAGTTTGGTCAGGGGTCCCTACGAGCAGTACTTC. Amino acids: CASSLVRGPYEQYF.

The V gene is TRBV9, the J gene TRBJ2-7; 8 nucleotides match TRBD1. The CDR3 covers 14 residues. Germline CDR1 SGDLS, CDR2 YYNGEE. V gave up 4 bases and J gave up 0 bases; unmatched junction bases: 3. CDR3 residues: CASSRDRGSYEQYF. The CDR3 coding sequence is TGTGCCAGCAGCCGCGACAGGGGCTCCTACGAGCAGTACTTC.

The count of this clone is one. J is TRBJ2-3 and V is TRBV3-1 (or the pseudogene TRBV3-2); 7 bases agree with TRBD2. V was clipped by 0 bases and J by 5 bases; unmatched bases: 5. CDR1 and CDR2 from the germline V gene are LGHDT and YNNKEL (reference sequence). The CDR3 spans 15 residues. CDR3 protein: CASSQDRASGDTQYF. In nucleotides, the CDR3 is TGTGCCAGCAGCCAAGATAGAGCTAGCGGAGATACGCAGTATTTT.

The chain uses TRBV13 and TRBJ2-2; D possibly corresponds to TRBD1 (6 bases). Looked up from germline, CDR1 is PRHDT and CDR2 is FYEKMQ (reference sequence). V dropped 2 bases and J dropped 5 bases, with 12 bases sitting between them. This CDR3 spans 15 amino acids. The CDR3 DNA is TGTGCCAGCAGCTTAACCGACAGGCAAACCGGGGAGCTGTTTTTT. Translated: CASSLTDRQTGELFF.

V and J are TRBV19 and TRBJ1-2, with D perhaps matching TRBD1 (5 bases). This CDR3 contains 14 residues. V lost 0 bases to trimming and J lost 7 bases, with 12 bases between them. Looked up from germline, CDR1 is LNHDA and CDR2 is SQIVND (reference sequence). The CDR3 sequence: CASSIEGRDIGYTF. The CDR3 DNA follows: TGTGCCAGTAGTATAGAGGGCAGGGATATTGGCTACACCTTC. The whole variable domain, remainder taken from reference TRBV19 and TRBJ1-2, is DGGITQSPKYLFRKEGQNVTLSCEQNLNHDAMYWYRQDPGQGLRLIYYSQIVNDFQKGDIAEGYSVSREKKESFPLTVTSAQKNPTAFYLCASSIEGRDIGYTFGSGTRLTVV.

The rearrangement joins TRBV2 to TRBJ1-3, with D unresolved. From germline, CDR1 is SNHLY and CDR2 FYNNEI. CDR3 size: 11 residues. With 6 bases removed from V and 3 bases from J, the gap between germline ends came to 3 bases. CDR3: CASSFGNTIYF. The CDR3 coding sequence is TGTGCCAGCAGCTTTGGAAACACCATATATTTT. Using reference TRBV2 and TRBJ1-3 for the parts outside the CDR3, the full variable domain is EPEVTQTPSHQVTQMGQEVILRCVPISNHLYFYWYRQILGQKVEFLVSFYNNEISEKSEIFDDQFSVERPDGSNFTLKIRSTKLEDSAMYFCASSFGNTIYFGEGSWLTVV.